The TCR beta chain under discussion was sequenced for a study of OX40 agonist ivuxolimab in advanced cancers. V was pared by 2 bases and J by 0 bases, with 8 bases between. Germline V lookup: CDR1 GTSNPN, CDR2 SVGIG (reference sequence). The CDR3 has 14 residues. The repertoire was sequenced with immunoSEQ multiplex PCR; TCRdb's copy has only in-frame clones and lacks some. The sample records around 30,000 clones, under 85% being singletons. The TCR comes from an adult with an advanced solid tumor such as melanoma, head and neck, liver or kidney cancer. V is TRBV30 and J is TRBJ1-3, with unresolved D. Sample: CD4+ or CD8+ T cells sorted from blood, taken in a trial of the OX40 agonist ivuxolimab. The CDR3 spells CAWSLGFSGNTIYF. The CDR3 bases are TGTGCCTGGAGTTTGGGTTTCTCTGGAAACACCATATATTTT.